This T cell receptor beta chain was captured by sequencing in a study of CD8+CD57+ T cells in acquired aplastic anemia. In the study overall: When averaged, DNA from sorted CD4+ and CD8+ cells came to around 3.1 ug.

TCR beta VDJ and CDR3 profiling used genomic DNA as template. TCRdb ran MiXCR on the reads and lists one entry per CDR3 protein. The sample carries 250,000 to 350,000 distinct CDR3 sequences, around three fifths recorded once. The study's findings and limits: Comparison of patients with controls identified 25 to 35 shared CD8+ CDR3 sequences. Levels of CD8+ Simpson's diversity were not significantly distinct in patients versus controls.

All sequencing subjects had displayed CD8+CD57+ cell expansion on flow cytometry. With no exception, the patients had severe acquired aplastic anemia. Concerning this clonotype itself: Antigen specificity is unknown.

Per germline, CDR1 SGHNT and CDR2 YYREEE (reference sequence). The CDR3 covers 14 residues. V was trimmed by 2 bases and J by 5 bases, leaving 13 bases between them. The specimen was sorted CD4+, CD8+, or CD8+CD57+ T cells (not recorded which) from PBMCs. The chain couples TRBV5-4 to TRBJ2-5, with D possibly called TRBD1 or TRBD2 (5 bases each). The clonotype originates from a human donor with aplastic anemia. The CDR3 region has the DNA TGTGCCAGCAGCTTAGGGACCGCATGGGAGACCCAGTACTTC. Translated, it gives CASSLGTAWETQYF.